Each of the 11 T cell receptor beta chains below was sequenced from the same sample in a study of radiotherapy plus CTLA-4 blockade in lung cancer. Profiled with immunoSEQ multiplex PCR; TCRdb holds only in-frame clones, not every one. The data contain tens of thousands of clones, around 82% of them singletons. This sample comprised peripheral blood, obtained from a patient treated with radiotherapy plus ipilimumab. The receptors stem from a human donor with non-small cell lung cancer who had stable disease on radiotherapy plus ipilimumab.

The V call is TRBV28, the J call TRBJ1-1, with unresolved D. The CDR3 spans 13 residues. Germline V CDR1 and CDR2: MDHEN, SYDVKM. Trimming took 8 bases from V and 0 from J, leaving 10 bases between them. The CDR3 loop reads CASGDTLNTEAFF. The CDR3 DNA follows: TGTGCCAGCGGAGACACATTGAACACTGAAGCTTTCTTT.

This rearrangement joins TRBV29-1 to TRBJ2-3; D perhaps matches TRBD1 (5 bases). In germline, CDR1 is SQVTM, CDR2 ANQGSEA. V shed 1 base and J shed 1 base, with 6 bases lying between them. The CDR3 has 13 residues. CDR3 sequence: CSVEGQRTDTQYF. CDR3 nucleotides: TGCAGCGTTGAAGGACAGCGCACAGATACGCAGTATTTT.

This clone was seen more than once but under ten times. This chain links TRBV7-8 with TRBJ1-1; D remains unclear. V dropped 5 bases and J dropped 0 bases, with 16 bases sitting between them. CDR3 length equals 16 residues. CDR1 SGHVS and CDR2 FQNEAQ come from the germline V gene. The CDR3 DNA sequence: TGTGCCAGCAGCAAGCCGGGTCACGACATGAACACTGAAGCTTTCTTT. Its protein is CASSKPGHDMNTEAFF.

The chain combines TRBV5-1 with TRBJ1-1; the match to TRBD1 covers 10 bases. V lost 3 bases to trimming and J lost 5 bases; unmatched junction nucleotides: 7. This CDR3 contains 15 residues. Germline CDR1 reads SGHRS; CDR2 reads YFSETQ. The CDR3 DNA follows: TGCGCCAGCAGCTACCACCGGGACAGGGGAACTGAAGCTTTCTTT. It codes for CASSYHRDRGTEAFF.

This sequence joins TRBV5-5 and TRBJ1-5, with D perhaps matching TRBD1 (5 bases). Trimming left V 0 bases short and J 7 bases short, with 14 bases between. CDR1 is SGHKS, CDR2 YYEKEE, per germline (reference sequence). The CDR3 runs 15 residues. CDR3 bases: TGTGCCAGCAGCTTGGGGCCAAGGGGTGGCCAGCCCCAGCATTTT. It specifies CASSLGPRGGQPQHF.

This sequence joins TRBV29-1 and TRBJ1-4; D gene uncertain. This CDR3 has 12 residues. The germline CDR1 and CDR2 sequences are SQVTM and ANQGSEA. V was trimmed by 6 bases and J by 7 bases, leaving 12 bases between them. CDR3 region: CSVVVIGEKLFF. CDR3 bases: TGCAGCGTGGTGGTAATTGGTGAAAAACTGTTTTTT.

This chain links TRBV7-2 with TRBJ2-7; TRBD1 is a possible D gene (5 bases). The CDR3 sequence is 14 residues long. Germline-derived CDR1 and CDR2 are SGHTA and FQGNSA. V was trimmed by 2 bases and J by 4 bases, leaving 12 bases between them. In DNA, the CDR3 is TGTGCCAGCAGCTTATCAGGGTTCTTGTACGAGCAGTACTTC. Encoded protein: CASSLSGFLYEQYF. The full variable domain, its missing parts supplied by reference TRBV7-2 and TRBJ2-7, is GAGVSQSPSNKVTEKGKDVELRCDPISGHTALYWYRQSLGQGLEFLIYFQGNSAPDKSGLPSDRFSAERTGGSVSTLTIQRTQQEDSAVYLCASSLSGFLYEQYFGPGTRLTVT.

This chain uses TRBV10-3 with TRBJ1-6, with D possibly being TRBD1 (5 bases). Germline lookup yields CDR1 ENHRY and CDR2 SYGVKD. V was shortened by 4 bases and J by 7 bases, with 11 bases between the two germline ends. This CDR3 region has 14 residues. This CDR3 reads CAISGRDPNSPLHF. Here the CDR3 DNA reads TGTGCCATCAGTGGCCGGGACCCAAATTCACCCCTCCACTTT.

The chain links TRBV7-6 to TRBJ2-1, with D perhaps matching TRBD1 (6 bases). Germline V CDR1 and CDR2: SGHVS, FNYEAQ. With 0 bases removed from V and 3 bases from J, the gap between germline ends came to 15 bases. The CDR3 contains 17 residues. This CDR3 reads CASSLALPGANYNEQFF. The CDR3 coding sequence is TGTGCCAGCAGCTTAGCGCTTCCAGGGGCGAACTACAATGAGCAGTTCTTC. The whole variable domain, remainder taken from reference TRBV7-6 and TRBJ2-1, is GAGVSQSPRYKVTKRGQDVALRCDPISGHVSLYWYRQALGQGPEFLTYFNYEAQQDKSGLPNDRFSAERPEGSISTLTIQRTEQRDSAMYRCASSLALPGANYNEQFFGPGTRLTVL.

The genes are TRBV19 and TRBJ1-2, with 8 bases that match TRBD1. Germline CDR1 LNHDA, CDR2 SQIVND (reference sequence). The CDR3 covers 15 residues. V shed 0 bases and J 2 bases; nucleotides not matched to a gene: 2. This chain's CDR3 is CASSIDWTGNYGYTF. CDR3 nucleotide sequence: TGTGCCAGTAGTATAGACTGGACAGGGAACTATGGCTACACCTTC.

CDR3 nucleotide sequence: TGTGCCAGTAGTATCCCGCAGGGCAGCAATCAGCCCCAGCATTTT. Translated: CASSIPQGSNQPQHF. The V call is TRBV19, the J call TRBJ1-5, with a weak D call TRBD1 (5 bases). Trimming removed 3 bases from V and 1 base from J, with 10 bases in between. Germline values: CDR1 LNHDA, CDR2 SQIVND (reference sequence). This CDR3 is built from 15 residues.